A selection of T cell receptor beta chains follows, all from one sample in a study of cytomegalovirus exposure and HLA in healthy donors. Only in-frame clones appear in the TCRdb table, and some are missing; sequencing was by immunoSEQ multiplex PCR. Of about 120,000 clones in the sample, about 73% were seen once. What was sequenced was PBMCs. These TCRs come from a woman in her twenties or thirties in good health and CMV-seropositive. The CDR3 runs from the conserved cysteine through the conserved F or W. Fields, in order: D gene, clone size, V gene, J gene, CDR3 DNA, CDR3 protein. D genes are given only for firm matches. The listing skips clone size in some rows; elsewhere it reads once, few, many or a size class.

D: -; size: few; V: TRBV5-1; J: TRBJ2-3; DNA: TGCGCCAGCAGCTTGGCGGTAGCGAGCACAGATACGCAGTATTTT; CDR3: CASSLAVASTDTQYF
D: -; size: -; V: TRBV4-2; J: TRBJ1-2; DNA: TGTGCCAGCAGCCAAGTAGCTGTCCCGGACTATGGCTACACCTTC; CDR3: CASSQVAVPDYGYTF
D: TRBD1; size: -; V: TRBV28; J: TRBJ1-2; DNA: TGTGCCAGCAGTCCAGGGACAGGGGGGGAGAAGGGGTATGGCTACACCTTC; CDR3: CASSPGTGGEKGYGYTF
D: TRBD1; size: -; V: TRBV7-2; J: TRBJ2-3; DNA: TGTGCCAGCAGCCAAGGACAGGGTCAGTATTTT; CDR3: CASSQGQGQYF
D: -; size: -; V: TRBV11-2; J: TRBJ1-6; DNA: TGTGCCAGCAGCGGGGGCGGGGGCCGGCATAATTCACCCCTCCACTTT; CDR3: CASSGGGGRHNSPLHF
D: -; size: -; V: TRBV28; J: TRBJ2-2; DNA: TGTGCCAGCAGTCCACGACAGTGGGGGCTACCTAACACCGGGGAGCTGTTTTTT; CDR3: CASSPRQWGLPNTGELFF
D: -; size: -; V: TRBV28; J: TRBJ1-6; DNA: TGTGCCACCTACTCAGGGTTGGAAAGGAATTCACCCCTCCACTTT; CDR3: CATYSGLERNSPLHF
D: -; size: -; V: TRBV5-1; J: TRBJ2-5; DNA: TGCGCCAGCGCCCGGCGGGATGGCAGGATAGAGACCCAGTACTTC; CDR3: CASARRDGRIETQYF
D: TRBD1; size: -; V: TRBV14; J: TRBJ2-5; DNA: TGTGCCAGCAGCCACCTGACAGGGGGTCAAGAGACCCAGTACTTC; CDR3: CASSHLTGGQETQYF
D: -; size: -; V: TRBV30; J: TRBJ1-6; DNA: TGTGCCTGGAGTGTAATTACAGCTTCTAATTCACCCCTCCACTTT; CDR3: CAWSVITASNSPLHF
D: -; size: -; V: TRBV7-3; J: TRBJ1-1; DNA: TGTGCCAGCAGCTCAGGCCCGAACACTGAAGCTTTCTTT; CDR3: CASSSGPNTEAFF
D: TRBD2; size: many; V: TRBV7-2; J: TRBJ2-1; DNA: TGTGCCAGCAGCTTAGACGCAGCTAGCGGCGTAAGGGTCTTC; CDR3: CASSLDAASGVRVF
D: -; size: -; V: TRBV6-5; J: TRBJ1-3; DNA: TGTGCCAGCAGTTACGGGGCGGGAAACACCATATATTTT; CDR3: CASSYGAGNTIYF
D: -; size: -; V: TRBV20-1; J: TRBJ1-2; DNA: TGCAGTGCTACCAGGGCCTATGGCTACACCTTC; CDR3: CSATRAYGYTF
D: TRBD2; size: -; V: TRBV11-3; J: TRBJ2-7; DNA: TGTGCCAGCAGCTTAGGGGGGGGCTACGAGCAGTACTTC; CDR3: CASSLGGGYEQYF
D: TRBD2; size: -; V: TRBV5-4; J: TRBJ2-2; DNA: TGTGCCAGCAGCCGGGGGGATACAGCCCCCACCGGGGAGCTGTTTTTT; CDR3: CASSRGDTAPTGELFF
D: -; size: -; V: TRBV5-1; J: TRBJ1-2; DNA: TGCGCCAGCAGCTTTTTTGTGGAGGGGAACTATGGCTACACCTTC; CDR3: CASSFFVEGNYGYTF
D: -; size: -; V: TRBV28; J: TRBJ1-1; DNA: TGTGCCAGCAGAACCCCCAGATCTGAGAACACTGAAGCTTTCTTT; CDR3: CASRTPRSENTEAFF
D: TRBD1; size: -; V: TRBV29-1; J: TRBJ2-7; DNA: TGCAGCGTCGCTACCGGAGGGGACAGGGTTCCCTACGAGCAGTACTTC; CDR3: CSVATGGDRVPYEQYF
D: -; size: -; V: TRBV11-3; J: TRBJ2-2; DNA: TGTGCCAGCAGCTTAGGAGGGCTGGACACCGGGGAGCTGTTTTTT; CDR3: CASSLGGLDTGELFF
D: TRBD1; size: -; V: TRBV28; J: TRBJ2-3; DNA: TGTGCCAGCAGTCTACCGGGACAGGTCAATACGCAGTATTTT; CDR3: CASSLPGQVNTQYF
D: -; size: -; V: TRBV27; J: TRBJ1-6; DNA: TGTGCCAGCAGTTTAAGCGCCCATTCACCCCTCCACTTT; CDR3: CASSLSAHSPLHF
D: TRBD1; size: few; V: TRBV5-6; J: TRBJ2-1; DNA: TGTGCCAGCAGCTGGGACAGGGGGTCCTACAATGAGCAGTTCTTC; CDR3: CASSWDRGSYNEQFF
D: -; size: few; V: TRBV30; J: TRBJ2-1; DNA: TGTGCCTGGAGTGTATTTCAGTTCTACAATGAGCAGTTCTTC; CDR3: CAWSVFQFYNEQFF
D: -; size: -; V: TRBV25-1; J: TRBJ2-5; DNA: TGTGCCAGCAGTGAATCGGAGCCCACAGGGGAGACCCAGTACTTC; CDR3: CASSESEPTGETQYF
D: TRBD2; size: few; V: TRBV5-4; J: TRBJ2-2; DNA: TGTGCCAGCAGCTCCTTGGCGGGGGGAAACACCGGGGAGCTGTTTTTT; CDR3: CASSSLAGGNTGELFF
D: -; size: -; V: TRBV7-7; J: TRBJ2-2; DNA: TGTGCCATCCTCGGGGGCACCGGGGAGCTGTTTTTT; CDR3: CAILGGTGELFF
D: TRBD2; size: few; V: TRBV4-3; J: TRBJ2-2; DNA: TGCGCCAGCAGCCAAGAGGTGGGACTAGCGGGGGGTACCGGGGAGCTGTTTTTT; CDR3: CASSQEVGLAGGTGELFF
D: -; size: -; V: TRBV5-1; J: TRBJ2-5; DNA: TGCGCCAGCAGCTACGGACAGCTCGTGGAGACCCAGTACTTC; CDR3: CASSYGQLVETQYF
D: -; size: -; V: TRBV6-1; J: TRBJ2-2; DNA: TGTGCCAGCAGGGAACTAGCGAACACCGGGGAGCTGTTTTTT; CDR3: CASRELANTGELFF
D: TRBD2; size: -; V: TRBV5-1; J: TRBJ2-3; DNA: TGCGCCAGCAGCTTGGTGCTAGCGGGAGATACGCAGTATTTT; CDR3: CASSLVLAGDTQYF
D: -; size: -; V: TRBV4-1; J: TRBJ2-2; DNA: TGCGCCAGCAGCCAAGAACAGGGAGGGTACACCGGGGAGCTGTTTTTT; CDR3: CASSQEQGGYTGELFF
D: -; size: -; V: TRBV4-1; J: TRBJ1-3; DNA: TGCGCCAGCAGCCAAGATCCCCAGGCGGGGGGCCGTTCTGGAAACACCATATATTTT; CDR3: CASSQDPQAGGRSGNTIYF
D: -; size: few; V: TRBV4-2; J: TRBJ2-1; DNA: TGTGCCAGCAGCCCCTCCCCGGACAATGAGCAGTTCTTC; CDR3: CASSPSPDNEQFF
D: TRBD1; size: once; V: TRBV2; J: TRBJ1-6; DNA: TGTGCCAGCAGTGAAAGGCAGGGGGCAAGATCACCCCTCCACTTT; CDR3: CASSERQGARSPLHF
D: TRBD1; size: -; V: TRBV2; J: TRBJ1-1; DNA: TGTGCCAGCAGTACTACAGGGGGCACTGAAGCTTTCTTT; CDR3: CASSTTGGTEAFF
D: TRBD2; size: -; V: TRBV28; J: TRBJ2-5; DNA: TGTGCCAGCAATCCGGGGGGGGAGGAGACCCAGTACTTC; CDR3: CASNPGGEETQYF
D: TRBD1; size: -; V: TRBV28; J: TRBJ1-6; DNA: TGTGCCAGCAGTTTGACAGGGGATAATTCACCCCTCCACTTT; CDR3: CASSLTGDNSPLHF
D: TRBD1; size: few; V: TRBV15; J: TRBJ1-2; DNA: TGTGCCACCAGCAGAGGAGGGGACAGCGCTAACTATGGCTACACCTTC; CDR3: CATSRGGDSANYGYTF
D: TRBD2; size: -; V: TRBV5-4; J: TRBJ2-1; DNA: TGTGCCAGCAGCTTGGCCGCGGGGGGCCAGTATGAGCAGTTCTTC; CDR3: CASSLAAGGQYEQFF
D: -; size: -; V: TRBV19; J: TRBJ2-1; DNA: TGTGCCAGTAATCCCGGGGGACCCTACAATGAGCAGTTCTTC; CDR3: CASNPGGPYNEQFF
D: -; size: -; V: TRBV6-6; J: TRBJ2-2; DNA: TGTGCCAGCAGTTACGGTCAAGCCACCGGGGAGCTGTTTTTT; CDR3: CASSYGQATGELFF
D: -; size: -; V: TRBV15; J: TRBJ1-5; DNA: TGTGCCACCAGCAGAGAGCGGGCAGGTCATAGCAATCAGCCCCAGCATTTT; CDR3: CATSRERAGHSNQPQHF
D: -; size: -; V: TRBV28; J: TRBJ2-2; DNA: TGTGCCAGCAGTTTTACTGTCGGGGAGCTGTTTTTT; CDR3: CASSFTVGELFF
D: -; size: few; V: TRBV5-1; J: TRBJ2-5; DNA: TGCGCCAGCAGTCCTGACAACCAAGAGACCCAGTACTTC; CDR3: CASSPDNQETQYF
D: -; size: -; V: TRBV28; J: TRBJ2-1; DNA: TGTGCCAGCAGTGCGGGACCGTTCAACAATGAGCAGTTCTTC; CDR3: CASSAGPFNNEQFF
D: -; size: -; V: TRBV5-1; J: TRBJ1-1; DNA: TGCGCCAGCCAATTACAGGGAGGGGTTGCTGAAGCTTTCTTT; CDR3: CASQLQGGVAEAFF
D: TRBD2; size: -; V: TRBV10-3; J: TRBJ2-3; DNA: TGTGCCATCAGTGAGCCTGGGCGGGGGGGGTCAGATACGCAGTATTTT; CDR3: CAISEPGRGGSDTQYF
D: TRBD2; size: -; V: TRBV7-9; J: TRBJ2-7; DNA: TGTGCCAGCAGCTCCGCCGGCGGGACTACCCCCTACGAGCAGTACTTC; CDR3: CASSSAGGTTPYEQYF
D: TRBD1; size: -; V: TRBV10-3; J: TRBJ2-6; DNA: TGTGCCATCAGTGCATCCGGGACAGGGTCTGGGGCCAACGTCCTGACTTTC; CDR3: CAISASGTGSGANVLTF
D: TRBD2; size: few; V: TRBV9; J: TRBJ2-3; DNA: TGTGCCAGCAGCGAGGGACTAGCGGGGGGGGTATATACGCAGTATTTT; CDR3: CASSEGLAGGVYTQYF
D: TRBD2; size: -; V: TRBV7-2; J: TRBJ2-1; DNA: TGTGCCAGCAGCGCCGGACTAGCAAATGAGCAGTTCTTC; CDR3: CASSAGLANEQFF
D: -; size: once; V: TRBV7-9; J: TRBJ2-5; DNA: TGTGCCAGCAGCTTATACTCGGGGTCCGGAGAGACCCAGTACTTC; CDR3: CASSLYSGSGETQYF
D: TRBD2; size: -; V: TRBV9; J: TRBJ2-5; DNA: TGTGCCAGCAGCGTAGCTAGCGGGGGAGGGGAGACCCAGTACTTC; CDR3: CASSVASGGGETQYF